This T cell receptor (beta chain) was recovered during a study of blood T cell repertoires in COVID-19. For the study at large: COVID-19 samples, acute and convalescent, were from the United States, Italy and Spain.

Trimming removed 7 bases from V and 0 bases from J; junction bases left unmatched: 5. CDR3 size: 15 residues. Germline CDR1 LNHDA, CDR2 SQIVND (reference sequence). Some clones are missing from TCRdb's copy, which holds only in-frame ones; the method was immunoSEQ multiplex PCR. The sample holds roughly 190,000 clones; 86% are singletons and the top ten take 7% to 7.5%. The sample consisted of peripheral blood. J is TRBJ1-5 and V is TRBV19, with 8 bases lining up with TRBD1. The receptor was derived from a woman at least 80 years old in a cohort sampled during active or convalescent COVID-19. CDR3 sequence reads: CASTSGGYSNQPQHF. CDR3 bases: TGTGCCAGTACCTCAGGGGGCTATAGCAATCAGCCCCAGCATTTT. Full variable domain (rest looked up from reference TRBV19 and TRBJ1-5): DGGITQSPKYLFRKEGQNVTLSCEQNLNHDAMYWYRQDPGQGLRLIYYSQIVNDFQKGDIAEGYSVSREKKESFPLTVTSAQKNPTAFYLCASTSGGYSNQPQHFGDGTRLSIL.